A selection of T cell receptor beta chains follows, all from one sample in a study of CD8+ T cells in alopecia areata. Assay: immunoSEQ multiplex PCR; the TCRdb copy retains only in-frame clones and omits some. The sample consists of some 100,000 clones, roughly 40% of them appearing once. Sequenced material: CD8+ T cells sorted from blood, taken at week 24, from a patient treated with tofacitinib. These receptors were collected from a human donor with alopecia areata. Each CDR3 is given with its conserved first and last residue. The D gene is left open where the match is weak. Not every row has a clone size; where given, it reads once, few, many or a size class.

d_gene: -; abundance: -; j_gene: TRBJ2-5; v_gene: TRBV28; CDR3aa: CASSFLRLQETQYF; CDR3nt: TGTGCCAGCAGTTTTCTCCGATTACAAGAGACCCAGTACTTC
d_gene: -; abundance: -; j_gene: TRBJ1-2; v_gene: TRBV7-9; CDR3aa: CASIPREELGYTF; CDR3nt: TGTGCCAGCATCCCGAGGGAGGAGCTTGGCTACACCTTC
d_gene: -; abundance: -; j_gene: TRBJ1-2; v_gene: TRBV27; CDR3aa: CASSTRGQSYGYTF; CDR3nt: TGTGCCAGCAGTACCCGAGGACAGTCCTATGGCTACACCTTC
d_gene: -; abundance: -; j_gene: TRBJ2-1; v_gene: TRBV11-2; CDR3aa: CASSLGNKPYNEQFF; CDR3nt: TGTGCCAGCAGCTTAGGGAACAAGCCCTACAATGAGCAGTTCTTC
d_gene: -; abundance: -; j_gene: TRBJ2-7; v_gene: TRBV10-3; CDR3aa: CAISQDRGYEQYF; CDR3nt: TGTGCCATCAGCCAAGACAGAGGGTACGAGCAGTACTTC
d_gene: -; abundance: -; j_gene: TRBJ2-1; v_gene: TRBV5-1; CDR3aa: CASSLVSDYNEQFF; CDR3nt: TGCGCCAGCAGCTTGGTTTCAGACTACAATGAGCAGTTCTTC
d_gene: -; abundance: few; j_gene: TRBJ2-3; v_gene: TRBV6-1; CDR3aa: CASSEGPSYLPTDTQYF; CDR3nt: TGTGCCAGCAGTGAAGGTCCTAGCTACCTACCCACAGATACGCAGTATTTT
d_gene: -; abundance: -; j_gene: TRBJ2-7; v_gene: TRBV27; CDR3aa: CASSPGRREQYF; CDR3nt: TGTGCCAGCAGCCCGGGAAGGCGCGAGCAGTACTTC
d_gene: -; abundance: -; j_gene: TRBJ2-7; v_gene: TRBV2; CDR3aa: CASSAGKGPYEQYF; CDR3nt: TGTGCCAGCAGTGCAGGGAAGGGGCCCTACGAGCAGTACTTC
d_gene: TRBD2; abundance: few; j_gene: TRBJ2-2; v_gene: TRBV30; CDR3aa: CAWSGIAGAAGELFF; CDR3nt: TGTGCCTGGAGTGGTATAGCGGGAGCTGCCGGGGAGCTGTTTTTT
d_gene: -; abundance: -; j_gene: TRBJ2-7; v_gene: TRBV28; CDR3aa: CASSLGLSYEQYF; CDR3nt: TGTGCCAGCAGTTTGGGGCTCTCCTACGAGCAGTACTTC
d_gene: -; abundance: few; j_gene: TRBJ1-1; v_gene: TRBV9; CDR3aa: CASSPRPLNTEAFF; CDR3nt: TGTGCCAGCAGCCCCCGCCCCCTCAACACTGAAGCTTTCTTT
d_gene: -; abundance: -; j_gene: TRBJ2-7; v_gene: TRBV4-1; CDR3aa: CASSQETGYNEQYF; CDR3nt: TGCGCCAGCAGCCAGGAAACAGGGTACAACGAGCAGTACTTC
d_gene: -; abundance: -; j_gene: TRBJ2-1; v_gene: TRBV7-9; CDR3aa: CASSLGGTSGEQFF; CDR3nt: TGTGCCAGCAGCTTAGGCGGGACTTCAGGAGAGCAGTTCTTC
d_gene: -; abundance: -; j_gene: TRBJ1-1; v_gene: TRBV4-1; CDR3aa: CASSQGHSNTEAFF; CDR3nt: TGCGCCAGCAGCCAGGGACACTCGAACACTGAAGCTTTCTTT
d_gene: -; abundance: -; j_gene: TRBJ1-5; v_gene: TRBV6-5; CDR3aa: CASSYRGGGQPQHF; CDR3nt: TGTGCCAGCAGTTACCGGGGAGGCGGACAGCCCCAGCATTTT
d_gene: TRBD1; abundance: -; j_gene: TRBJ2-7; v_gene: TRBV4-1; CDR3aa: CASSQYGQGPYEQYF; CDR3nt: TGCGCCAGCAGCCAATACGGACAGGGTCCCTACGAGCAGTACTTC
d_gene: -; abundance: once; j_gene: TRBJ2-1; v_gene: TRBV27; CDR3aa: CASSFLGPDNEQFF; CDR3nt: TGTGCCAGCAGTTTCCTAGGACCAGACAATGAGCAGTTCTTC
d_gene: -; abundance: few; j_gene: TRBJ2-7; v_gene: TRBV7-9; CDR3aa: CASSQDSLGDYEQYF; CDR3nt: TGTGCCAGCAGCCAAGACAGTTTAGGGGATTACGAGCAGTACTTC
d_gene: TRBD2; abundance: -; j_gene: TRBJ2-5; v_gene: TRBV7-9; CDR3aa: CATRGGEETQYF; CDR3nt: TGTGCCACCCGGGGGGGAGAAGAGACCCAGTACTTC